The 2 T cell receptor beta chains reported below all come from one sample, sequenced in a study of blood T cell repertoires in COVID-19. Here immunoSEQ multiplex PCR was the method, and the copy in TCRdb shows in-frame clones only, minus some. The sample holds around 80,000 clones, 65% to 85% seen once. Sequencing was carried out using peripheral blood. These TCRs come from a woman older than 75 with acute or convalescent COVID-19.

The chain has TRBV25-1 and TRBJ2-7; D not certain. Looked up from germline, CDR1 is MGHDK and CDR2 is SYGVNS. CDR3 length: 13 amino acids. V shed 5 bases and J shed 1 base, with 9 bases lying between them. Written as DNA, the CDR3 is TGTGCCAGCAGTACATTACAGTCCTACGAGCAGTACTTC. It encodes CASSTLQSYEQYF.

This clone was picked up a small number of times. The J gene is TRBJ2-3, the V gene TRBV7-9; D is unclear. Per germline, CDR1 SEHNR and CDR2 FQNEAQ (reference sequence). V lost 3 bases and J lost 5, with 3 bases in between. This CDR3 has 11 residues. The chain's CDR3 is CASSFRDTQYF. The CDR3 nucleotides are TGTGCCAGCAGCTTTCGAGATACGCAGTATTTT. Together with reference TRBV7-9 and TRBJ2-3, the CDR3 gives the full variable domain: DTGVSQNPRHKITKRGQNVTFRCDPISEHNRLYWYRQTLGQGPEFLTYFQNEAQLEKSRLLSDRFSAERPKGSFSTLEIQRTEQGDSAMYLCASSFRDTQYFGPGTRLTVL.